This TCR beta chain was captured in a study of cytomegalovirus exposure and HLA in healthy donors. Study outcomes and limitations: It was found in a later analysis that first-cohort TCR clusters tended to co-occur in the 90 to 150 validation repertoires.

Germline V gene data show CDR1 as MNHNS and CDR2 as SASEGT. V was pared by 10 bases and J by 3 bases, with 9 bases of the junction left unmatched. The CDR3 is 15 amino acids. Points on this clone: Its antigen is as yet unknown.

Sequencing was performed with immunoSEQ multiplex PCR; in TCRdb, only in-frame clones are kept and a portion is missing. There are about 110,000 clones in the sample; roughly 88% occur only once, and 3% to 3.5% lies in the top ten. The TCR was taken from a young woman in good health and CMV-seronegative. The V and J genes are TRBV6-1 and TRBJ2-1, with 10 bases fitting TRBD2. Sequenced material: PBMCs. For the CDR3, the DNA is TGTGCCACACGAGTAGCGGGGGGCCACTACAATGAGCAGTTCTTC. As protein: CATRVAGGHYNEQFF.